This TCR beta chain appears in the sequencing data of a study of T cell repertoires in cytomegalovirus infection. Study-wide context: Public TCR beta signatures provided an indication of both CMV infection and a matching HLA type.

V shed 7 bases and J 6 bases; nucleotides not matched to a gene: 4. CDR1 and CDR2 from the germline V gene are MNHNS and SASEGT. This CDR3 comprises 12 residues. Using its own MiXCR run on the reads, TCRdb lists one record per CDR3 protein. The sample holds more than 350,000 distinct CDR3 sequences, 25% to 40% seen once. Study conclusions and caveats: What dominated the ex vivo response were HLA-C-restricted CMV-specific TCR beta clonotypes.

This clonotype has more than one count but fewer than ten. What it binds is not known. The chain carries TRBV6-1 and TRBJ2-5; 8 bases line up with TRBD1. The sequencing sample was made of PBMCs. This TCR came from a human donor in good health (CMV status not recorded). Some clones in this sample may be carry-over from other donors' samples. Here the CDR3 DNA reads TGTGCCAGCAAAACAGGGGGGAAGACCCAGTACTTC. Translation gives CASKTGGKTQYF.